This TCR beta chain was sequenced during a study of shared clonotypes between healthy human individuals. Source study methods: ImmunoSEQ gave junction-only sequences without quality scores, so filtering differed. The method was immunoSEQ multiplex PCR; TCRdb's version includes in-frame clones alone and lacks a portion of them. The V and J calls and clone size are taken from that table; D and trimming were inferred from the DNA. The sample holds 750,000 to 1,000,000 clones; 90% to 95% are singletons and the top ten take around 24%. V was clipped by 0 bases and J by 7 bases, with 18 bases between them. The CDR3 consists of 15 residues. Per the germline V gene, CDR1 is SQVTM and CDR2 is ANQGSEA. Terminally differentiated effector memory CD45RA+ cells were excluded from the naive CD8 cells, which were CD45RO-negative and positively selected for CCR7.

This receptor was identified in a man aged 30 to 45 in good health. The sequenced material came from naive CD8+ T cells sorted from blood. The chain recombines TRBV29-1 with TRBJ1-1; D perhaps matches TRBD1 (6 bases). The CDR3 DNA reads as TGCAGCGTTGAAGATAGAGGGGGTGGATGGAATGAAGCTTTCTTT. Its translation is CSVEDRGGGWNEAFF.